The source of this T cell receptor beta chain is a study of pediatric ulcerative colitis. Study findings and constraints: Two rectal clonotypes were found only in ulcerative colitis patients, all of them.

Turning to this clone: Its antigen is still unknown.

Ulcerative colitis patients received no immunosuppressive medication before the diagnostic colonoscopy. Sequenced by immunoSEQ multiplex PCR; TCRdb stores in-frame clones only, minus some. This sample yields 65,000 or so clones, of which about 90% are seen a single time; 3% to 4.5% belongs to the top ten. After removal of 4 bases from V and 1 base from J, the junction contained 7 bases not matched to a gene. The CDR3 loop spans 17 amino acids. Germline values: CDR1 SGHTA, CDR2 FQGNSA. This receptor was obtained from a boy aged 5-17 years with severe ulcerative colitis. Sequenced sample: blood. V is TRBV7-2 and J is TRBJ2-3, with 11 bases lining up with TRBD2. The CDR3 bases are TGTGCCAGCAGCTACCGGGTACTAGCGGGAGGCACAGATACGCAGTATTTT. Translating it yields CASSYRVLAGGTDTQYF.